These 5 T cell receptor beta chains share one sample of origin, sequenced in a study of graft-versus-host responses after intestinal transplantation. The starting material, graft tissue, was processed to release intraepithelial and lamina propria lymphocytes. Generated by immunoSEQ multiplex PCR, the TCRdb table keeps only in-frame clones and is missing some. The sample consists of about 63,000 clones, around 90% of them appearing once. Sample: ileum tissue, taken around 350 days after transplant. The receptors derive from a human patient who received an intestinal transplant, so some T cells may come from the graft donor.

The V gene is TRBV15, the J gene TRBJ1-2; D possibly corresponds to TRBD1 (6 bases). The V and J ends lost 0 bases and 4 bases respectively, with 12 bases between them. This CDR3 has 15 residues. Germline CDR1 is LNHNV and CDR2 is YYDKDF (reference sequence). CDR3: CATSRDPGDSYGYTF. In DNA form, the CDR3 reads TGTGCCACCAGCAGAGATCCAGGGGATTCCTATGGCTACACCTTC. Combining the CDR3 with reference TRBV15 and TRBJ1-2 gives the whole variable domain DAMVIQNPRYQVTQFGKPVTLSCSQTLNHNVMYWYQQKSSQAPKLLFHYYDKDFNNEADTPDNFQSRRPNTSFCFLDIRSPGLGDTAMYLCATSRDPGDSYGYTFGSGTRLTVV.

The V call is TRBV15, the J call TRBJ2-7, with unresolved D. The CDR3 consists of 14 residues. Germline CDR1 is LNHNV and CDR2 is YYDKDF (reference sequence). Deletions cut 0 bases from V and 0 bases from J, with 6 bases between. The CDR3 sequence is CATSRDWSSYEQYF. CDR3 DNA: TGTGCCACCAGCAGAGATTGGAGCTCCTACGAGCAGTACTTC. The whole variable domain, remainder taken from reference TRBV15 and TRBJ2-7, is DAMVIQNPRYQVTQFGKPVTLSCSQTLNHNVMYWYQQKSSQAPKLLFHYYDKDFNNEADTPDNFQSRRPNTSFCFLDIRSPGLGDTAMYLCATSRDWSSYEQYFGPGTRLTVT.

The CDR3 sequence: CASSLAGGTYEQYF. The CDR3 nucleotides read TGCGCCAGCAGCTTGGCGGGAGGGACCTACGAGCAGTACTTC. This chain uses TRBV5-1 with TRBJ2-7; 8 bases agree with TRBD2. The CDR3 contains 14 residues. V lost 0 bases to trimming and J lost 2 bases; unmatched junction nucleotides: 1. Per germline, CDR1 SGHRS and CDR2 YFSETQ.

This rearrangement joins TRBV5-1 to TRBJ2-3; unclear D gene. V lost 0 bases and J lost 4, with 9 bases in between. CDR3 length equals 14 residues. Per germline, CDR1 SGHRS and CDR2 YFSETQ. The CDR3 region has the DNA TGCGCCAGCAGCTTGGAACTTACATCAGATACGCAGTATTTT. Amino acids: CASSLELTSDTQYF.

This clone appeared a few times. The chain couples TRBV2 to TRBJ1-3, with D unresolved. CDR1 and CDR2 (germline): SNHLY, FYNNEI. This CDR3 is 14 amino acids long. Trimming pared 1 base from V and 1 base from J, leaving 5 bases between. This CDR3 is CASSEGWSGNTIYF. CDR3 DNA sequence: TGTGCCAGCAGTGAAGGATGGTCTGGAAACACCATATATTTT.